The T cell receptor (beta chain) under discussion was sequenced for a study of blood T cells in healthy people across ages. Researchers report isolating at least 7 million PBMCs per sample. As concerns this clonotype: Its antigen is unknown.

Findings of the study overall: Diversity of TCR beta per million T cells declined in a roughly linear way with age.

The authors ran a second PCR of 7 to 11 cycles using a sample-barcoded 5' primer and a J-beta primer mix. TCRdb re-called the 5' RACE reads through MiXCR, storing one row per CDR3 protein. The sample yields 1.5 million to 1.9 million distinct CDR3 sequences, roughly 43% seen once. The germline CDR1 and CDR2 sequences are SGHAT and FQNNGV. With 5 bases clipped from V and 8 bases from J, the junction kept 13 bases outside the gene matches. The CDR3 spans 16 residues. The receptor's source is a woman in her late teens or twenties in good health. Material: blood. The gene calls are TRBV11-2 and TRBJ1-4; 8 bases map to TRBD1. The CDR3 protein is CASSTRRQGLGEKLFF. The CDR3 DNA is TGTGCCAGCAGCACCCGTCGACAGGGGCTCGGCGAAAAACTGTTTTTT.